The entry that follows covers one T cell receptor (beta chain) sequence. This record belongs to a study of blood T cell dynamics during melanoma immunotherapy. Study as a whole: Metastatic melanoma patients received first-line pembrolizumab or nivolumab plus ipilimumab.

Time point noted: week 3, after first cycle of checkpoint inhibitor. One draw preceded checkpoint blockade; another followed its first cycle at week 3. Patients had no prior systemic cancer treatment, immunosuppressants or other active cancers. Generated by immunoSEQ multiplex PCR, the TCRdb table keeps only in-frame clones and is missing some. The repertoire holds approximately 29,000 clones, with approximately 80% as singletons. Sequences were derived from blood, sampled from a patient treated with checkpoint blockade. The clonotype was recovered from a human donor with melanoma.

The CDR3 is CASTHGGITNYGYTF. The CDR3 DNA reads TGTGCCAGCACCCATGGGGGGATAACTAACTATGGCTACACCTTC. J is TRBJ1-2 and V is TRBV21-1. TRBV21-1 is marked as a pseudogene. The CDR3 spans 15 residues.